This T cell receptor (beta chain) came from a study of T cell clonality in common variable immunodeficiency. Sequencing input was equivalent genomic DNA from CVID and controls. Sequencing was performed with immunoSEQ multiplex PCR; in TCRdb, only in-frame clones are kept and a portion is missing. The sample presents tens of thousands of clones, none singletons. Trimming removed 3 bases at V and 0 bases at J, with 11 bases between. Germline loops: CDR1 SGHVS, CDR2 FQNEAQ. The CDR3 sequence is 15 residues long. This clone was seen ten or more times. The CDR3 end is not reached by the read, which stops 3 residues before it; the germline J gene fills it in.

Material for sequencing was peripheral blood mononuclear cells. The chain recombines TRBV7-8 with TRBJ1-1; D is unresolved. The source of this sequence is a person aged 18 to 75 in good health. The chain's CDR3 is CASSFSGGMNTEAFF. CDR3 DNA (partial): TGTGCCAGCAGCTTCTCAGGAGGAATGAACACTGAA.